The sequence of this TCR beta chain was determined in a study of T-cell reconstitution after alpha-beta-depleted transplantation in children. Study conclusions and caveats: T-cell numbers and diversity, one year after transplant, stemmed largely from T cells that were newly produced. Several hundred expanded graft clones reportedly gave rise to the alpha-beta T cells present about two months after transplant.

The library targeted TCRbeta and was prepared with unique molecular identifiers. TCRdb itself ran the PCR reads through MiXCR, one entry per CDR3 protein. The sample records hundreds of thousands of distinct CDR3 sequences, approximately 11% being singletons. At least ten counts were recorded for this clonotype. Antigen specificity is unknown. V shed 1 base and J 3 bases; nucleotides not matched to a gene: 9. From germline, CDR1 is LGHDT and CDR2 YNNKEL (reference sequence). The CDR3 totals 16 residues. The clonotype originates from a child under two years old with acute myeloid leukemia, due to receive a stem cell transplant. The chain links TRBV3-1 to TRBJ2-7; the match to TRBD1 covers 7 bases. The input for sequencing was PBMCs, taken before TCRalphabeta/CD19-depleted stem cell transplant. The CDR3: CASSQALWTGLYEQYF. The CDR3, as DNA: TGTGCCAGCAGCCAAGCTCTCTGGACAGGTCTCTACGAGCAGTACTTC.